The next 9 T cell receptor beta chains were all read from a single sample in a study of CD8 T cells in ankylosing spondylitis. One entry per CDR3 protein results from TCRdb running MiXCR on the 5' RACE reads. The sample lists 30,000 or so distinct CDR3 sequences, around 5.2% occurring once. Specimen: blood, either unsorted or a sorted T cell fraction (not recorded which). These receptors all stem from a female donor with ankylosing spondylitis or in good health (not recorded which).

This clonotype was picked up many times. The chain has TRBV9 and TRBJ2-1; 8 bases fit TRBD2. The germline CDR1 and CDR2 sequences are SGDLS and YYNGEE. Trimming at V came to 4 bases and at J to 5 bases, leaving 8 bases not matched to a gene. This CDR3 comprises 15 residues. DNA of the CDR3: TGTGCCAGCAGCCCGGGACTAGGTCTAAACAATGAGCAGTTCTTC. This translates into CASSPGLGLNNEQFF.

There are a few counts of this clonotype. V gene TRBV9 combines with J gene TRBJ2-3; TRBD2 matches at 7 bases. Trimming removed 0 bases from V and 3 bases from J; junction bases left unmatched: 13. This CDR3 has 18 amino acids. Germline lookup yields CDR1 SGDLS and CDR2 YYNGEE. For the CDR3, the DNA is TGTGCCAGCAGCGTAGCTGACGGGGGGACTACTTTAACAGATACGCAGTATTTT. Encoded protein: CASSVADGGTTLTDTQYF.

This clonotype was detected only a few times. The chain carries TRBV9 and TRBJ2-1; possibly TRBD1 for D (5 bases). The germline gives CDR1 SGDLS, CDR2 YYNGEE. There are 16 residues in the CDR3. The V end lost 4 bases, the J end lost 6 bases, and 20 bases lay between the germline ends. CDR3 sequence: CASSPQIWQGLNEQFF. In DNA form, the CDR3 reads TGTGCCAGCAGCCCTCAGATATGGCAGGGCCTCAATGAGCAGTTCTTC.

The V call is TRBV9, the J call TRBJ2-7, with TRBD1 matching over 8 bases. Germline V CDR1 and CDR2: SGDLS, YYNGEE. After removal of 6 bases from V and 0 bases from J, the junction contained 8 bases not matched to a gene. CDR3 size: 15 residues. The DNA of the CDR3 is TGTGCCAGCAACCCCGGGACAGGTATCTCCTACGAGCAGTACTTC. Translation: CASNPGTGISYEQYF.

The V call is TRBV9, the J call TRBJ2-1; D possibly matches TRBD1 or TRBD2 (5 bases each). CDR1 and CDR2 from the germline V gene are SGDLS and YYNGEE. The CDR3 has 15 residues. The ends were cut back, 0 bases at V and 2 bases at J, with 9 bases in the middle. CDR3 DNA sequence: TGTGCCAGCAGCGTAGACGGGGACCCCTACAATGAGCAGTTCTTC. This codes for CASSVDGDPYNEQFF.

The sample holds many counts of this clonotype. The genes are TRBV9 and TRBJ1-5, with D possibly TRBD1 on 6 matching bases. The CDR3 sequence is 15 residues long. Germline V gene lookup returns CDR1 SGDLS and CDR2 YYNGEE. V lost 2 bases, J lost 2 bases, and 11 bases lay in between. The CDR3 region has the DNA TGTGCCAGCAGCGTTACAGGGTTGGGCAATCAGCCCCAGCATTTT. This encodes CASSVTGLGNQPQHF. Filled out from reference TRBV9 and TRBJ1-5, the complete variable domain reads DSGVTQTPKHLITATGQRVTLRCSPRSGDLSVYWYQQSLDQGLQFLIQYYNGEERAKGNILERFSAQQFPDLHSELNLSSLELGDSALYFCASSVTGLGNQPQHFGDGTRLSIL.

V usage is TRBV9 and J usage is TRBJ2-3; 8 nucleotides match TRBD2. This CDR3 has 15 amino acids. The germline CDR1 and CDR2 sequences are SGDLS and YYNGEE. V was clipped by 0 bases and J by 6 bases; unmatched bases: 6. CDR3 sequence: CASSVGRGRFDTQYF. The CDR3 DNA reads TGTGCCAGCAGCGTAGGTCGCGGGAGGTTCGATACGCAGTATTTT.

The sample holds many counts of this clonotype. This rearrangement joins TRBV9 to TRBJ1-2; TRBD1 matches at 7 bases. Germline V gene sequence: CDR1 SGDLS, CDR2 YYNGEE. CDR3 size: 12 residues. Trimming took 4 bases from V and 6 from J; bases not matched to a gene: 3. CDR3 region: CASSHTGDGYTF. DNA for the CDR3: TGTGCCAGCAGCCACACAGGGGATGGCTACACCTTC.

Of note for this clonotype: This may arise from a read error, as a much more abundant clone is one base away. The rearrangement joins TRBV9 to TRBJ2-7, with no clear D. The germline gives CDR1 SGDLS, CDR2 YYNGEE. Trimming took 0 bases from V and 4 from J, leaving 14 bases between them. This CDR3 spans 15 amino acids. CDR3 sequence (DNA): TGTGCCAGCAGCGTAGGGGGTAATGAACGGTACGAGCAGTACTTC. Its protein product is CASSVGGNERYEQYF.